Following are 26 T cell receptor beta chains from one sample sequenced in a study of blood T cell repertoires in COVID-19. Profiling relied on immunoSEQ multiplex PCR, and the TCRdb table lists in-frame clones only, not all of them. The data contain under 150,000 clones, 85% of them singletons. The sequenced sample was peripheral blood. The receptors were sampled from a man aged 80 or over with acute or convalescent COVID-19.

The genes are TRBV7-2 and TRBJ1-6, with a possible D match to TRBD1 (5 bases). Germline CDR1 and CDR2: SGHTA and FQGNSA. The CDR3 is made up of 17 amino acids. The germline V and J ends were trimmed by 4 bases and 4 bases, with 17 bases remaining between them. CDR3 sequence reads: CASSWGEGTAYNSPLHF. In nucleotides, the CDR3 is TGTGCCAGCAGCTGGGGGGAGGGAACTGCGTATAATTCACCCCTCCACTTT. Together with reference TRBV7-2 and TRBJ1-6, the CDR3 gives the full variable domain: GAGVSQSPSNKVTEKGKDVELRCDPISGHTALYWYRQSLGQGLEFLIYFQGNSAPDKSGLPSDRFSAERTGGSVSTLTIQRTQQEDSAVYLCASSWGEGTAYNSPLHFGNGTRLTVT.

This clone was detected a few times. The chain combines TRBV29-1 with TRBJ1-2, with D perhaps matching TRBD1 (6 bases). V was clipped by 2 bases and J by 5 bases, with 18 bases between them. This CDR3 has 15 residues. Germline V lookup: CDR1 SQVTM, CDR2 ANQGSEA. The CDR3 sequence: CSVERGQGFFYGYTF. The CDR3 DNA sequence: TGCAGCGTTGAAAGGGGTCAGGGGTTCTTTTATGGCTACACCTTC.

The chain employs TRBV28 and TRBJ2-2, with 9 bases identical to TRBD2. The CDR3 runs to 15 residues. V shed 5 bases, J shed 6 bases, and the junction held 7 bases outside the gene matches. CDR1 is MDHEN, CDR2 SYDVKM, per germline. Here the CDR3 reads CASSGSGLAAGELFF. CDR3 in DNA: TGTGCCAGCAGTGGTTCGGGACTAGCTGCCGGGGAGCTGTTTTTT.

This clone occurred once. V is TRBV10-3 and J is TRBJ1-1; 9 bases line up with TRBD1. The CDR3 runs 14 residues. After removal of 6 bases from V and 6 bases from J, the junction contained 8 bases not matched to a gene. CDR1 and CDR2 from the germline V gene are ENHRY and SYGVKD. The CDR3 sequence is CAISPGQGFAEAFF. The CDR3 DNA sequence: TGTGCCATCAGCCCGGGACAGGGTTTTGCTGAAGCTTTCTTT.

This sequence joins TRBV7-2 and TRBJ2-1; TRBD2 agrees at 7 bases. The V segment lost 4 bases and the J segment 4 bases; nucleotides outside the gene matches: 7. The germline V gene encodes CDR1 SGHTA and CDR2 FQGNSA. This CDR3 is 15 amino acids long. The CDR3 sequence is CASSYSGSGYNEQFF. The DNA of the CDR3 is TGTGCCAGCAGCTACTCCGGTAGCGGGTACAATGAGCAGTTCTTC.

This rearrangement joins TRBV10-3 to TRBJ1-4; tentatively, D is TRBD1 (6 bases). CDR1 ENHRY and CDR2 SYGVKD come from the germline V gene. The V end lost 4 bases, the J end lost 2 bases, and 8 bases lay between the germline ends. The CDR3 is made up of 14 amino acids. The CDR3 region is CAISAQGTNEKLFF. The CDR3, as DNA: TGTGCCATCAGTGCACAGGGTACTAATGAAAAACTGTTTTTT.

The chain links TRBV6-5 to TRBJ2-2; D remains unclear. V lost 8 bases and J 7 bases, leaving 14 bases between the germline ends. The CDR3 sequence is 13 residues long. Germline-derived CDR1 and CDR2 are MNHEY and SVGAGI. CDR3 protein: CASYLRIDGELFF. CDR3 DNA: TGTGCCAGCTATCTGCGAATCGACGGGGAGCTGTTTTTT.

The V and J genes are TRBV18 and TRBJ2-1; 9 bases line up with TRBD2. The length of the CDR3 is 16 residues. The V segment lost 0 bases and the J segment 7 bases; nucleotides outside the gene matches: 7. Per the germline V gene, CDR1 is KGHSH and CDR2 is LQKENI. The CDR3: CASSPPAGGSLNEQFF. DNA of the CDR3: TGTGCCAGCTCACCACCCGCGGGAGGGTCTCTGAATGAGCAGTTCTTC.

The V gene is TRBV2, the J gene TRBJ1-1; TRBD1 is a possible D gene (6 bases). CDR3 length: 14 residues. V was pared by 4 bases and J by 7 bases, with 16 bases between. Germline V gene lookup returns CDR1 SNHLY and CDR2 FYNNEI. The CDR3 coding sequence is TGTGCCAGCAGTGGGGACACAACCCCGATTGAAGCTTTCTTT. Protein product: CASSGDTTPIEAFF.

This chain joins TRBV18 and TRBJ2-7; D is undetermined. Germline-derived CDR1 and CDR2 are KGHSH and LQKENI. The CDR3 length is 12 residues. Trimming shortened V by 6 bases and J by 1 base, and 7 bases separated the two germline ends. The CDR3 region has the DNA TGTGCCAGCTCCGCGGAATCCTACGAGCAGTACTTC. This sequence encodes CASSAESYEQYF.

The chain joins TRBV19 to TRBJ2-7; 7 nucleotides line up with TRBD1. Germline CDR1 and CDR2: LNHDA and SQIVND (reference sequence). V trimming: 5 bases; J trimming: 1 base; junction bases outside the gene matches: 5. The CDR3 is 14 residues long. The CDR3 bases are TGTGCCAGTAGTTGGGGACAGAAGTCCTACGAGCAGTACTTC. This translates into CASSWGQKSYEQYF.

This chain joins TRBV20-1 and TRBJ2-7; D unclear. V lost 4 bases, J lost 9 bases, and 13 bases lay in between. The germline V gene has CDR1 DFQATT and CDR2 SNEGSKA (reference sequence). There are 11 residues in the CDR3. The CDR3 is CSAKRYPVQYF. The CDR3 nucleotides are TGCAGTGCTAAACGGTATCCCGTGCAGTACTTC.

V gene TRBV7-3 combines with J gene TRBJ1-2; the match to TRBD1 covers 8 bases. CDR3 length: 15 amino acids. Germline CDR1 SGHTA, CDR2 FQGTGA. V was pared by 5 bases and J by 0 bases, with 5 bases of the junction left unmatched. The CDR3 region is CASSPGTGPNYGYTF. DNA of the CDR3: TGTGCCAGCAGCCCAGGGACAGGTCCTAACTATGGCTACACCTTC.

The V and J genes are TRBV6-5 and TRBJ2-1; D might be TRBD2 (6 bases). In germline, CDR1 is MNHEY, CDR2 SVGAGI. Trimming took off 6 bases at V and 7 bases at J, with 10 bases between the two ends. CDR3 length: 12 amino acids. DNA for the CDR3: TGTGCCAGCAGAGGGCTAGCGAATGAGCAGTTCTTC. Translation: CASRGLANEQFF.

The rearrangement links TRBV10-2 to TRBJ1-4; D remains ambiguous. The CDR3 is 14 residues long. Trimming took 2 bases from V and 8 from J, leaving 12 bases between them. Germline CDR1 and CDR2: WSHSY and SAAADI. CDR3 in amino acids: CASSETALLEKLFF. CDR3 in DNA: TGCGCCAGCAGTGAGACAGCCTTACTGGAAAAACTGTTTTTT.

In DNA, the CDR3 is TGTGCCAGTAGTCGTACTAGCGGTGAGCAGTTCTTC. As protein: CASSRTSGEQFF. The J gene is TRBJ2-1, the V gene TRBV19; 8 positions match TRBD2. Germline CDR1 LNHDA, CDR2 SQIVND (reference sequence). The CDR3 is made up of 12 amino acids. Trimming removed 5 bases from V and 9 bases from J; junction bases left unmatched: 3.

The CDR3 nucleotides read TGTGCCAGCAGCCCTGGACAGGGAGGAGATGAAAAACTGTTTTTT. It is translated as CASSPGQGGDEKLFF. The V and J genes are TRBV7-8 and TRBJ1-4, with 8 bases identical to TRBD1. The germline V gene encodes CDR1 SGHVS and CDR2 FQNEAQ. This CDR3 is built from 15 residues. Trimming removed 5 bases from V and 6 bases from J; junction bases left unmatched: 8. Full variable domain (missing parts from reference TRBV7-8 and TRBJ1-4): GAGVSQSPRYKVAKRGQDVALRCDPISGHVSLFWYQQALGQGPEFLTYFQNEAQLDKSGLPSDRFFAERPEGSVSTLKIQRTQQEDSAVYLCASSPGQGGDEKLFFGSGTQLSVL.

The chain employs TRBV12-5 and TRBJ2-5; 8 positions agree with TRBD2. Germline V gene lookup returns CDR1 LGHNT and CDR2 FRNRAP. The ends lost 1 base at V and 2 bases at J; junction bases unmatched: 6. CDR3 size: 16 residues. CDR3 region: CASGLGQTSDQETQYF. In nucleotides, the CDR3 is TGTGCTAGTGGTTTGGGGCAGACTAGCGATCAAGAGACCCAGTACTTC.

This clone was detected only once. The chain carries TRBV7-2 and TRBJ2-2; D ambiguous. Deletions cut 4 bases from V and 2 bases from J, with 8 bases between. The CDR3 extends over 14 amino acids. The germline V gene encodes CDR1 SGHTA and CDR2 FQGNSA. This CDR3 is CASSSIANTGELFF. The CDR3 bases are TGTGCCAGCAGCTCTATCGCAAACACCGGGGAGCTGTTTTTT.

The rearrangement links TRBV19 to TRBJ1-2; 9 bases are a match to TRBD1. The CDR3 totals 14 residues. V was pared by 7 bases and J by 8 bases, with 11 bases of the junction left unmatched. Germline assignment: CDR1 LNHDA and CDR2 SQIVND (reference sequence). CDR3 in amino acids: CASIPGQGSKGYTF. CDR3 DNA: TGTGCCAGTATTCCGGGACAGGGTTCGAAAGGCTACACCTTC.

The chain employs TRBV6-4 and TRBJ1-5; D ambiguous. The CDR3 is 13 residues long. Trimming left V 8 bases short and J 6 bases short, with 14 bases between. Germline lookup yields CDR1 MRHNA and CDR2 SNTAGT. CDR3 in DNA: TGTGCCAGCGCGTTATACCCCGGTCAGCCCCAGCATTTT. Its translation: CASALYPGQPQHF.

This rearrangement joins TRBV5-6 to TRBJ2-1, with 15 bases that match TRBD2. With V trimmed by 4 bases and J by 5 bases, 13 bases remained unmatched. There are 19 residues in the CDR3. Germline V gives CDR1 SGHDT, CDR2 YYEEEE. The CDR3 sequence is CASSPGTSGRSLIHNEQFF. The CDR3 DNA is TGTGCCAGCAGCCCTGGGACTAGCGGGAGGTCCCTTATTCACAATGAGCAGTTCTTC.

This chain connects TRBV5-5 to TRBJ1-6; tentative D call: TRBD1 (5 bases). The CDR3 has 15 amino acids. Trimming pared 4 bases from V and 8 bases from J, leaving 16 bases between. Germline CDR1 and CDR2: SGHKS and YYEKEE (reference sequence). CDR3 residues: CASSPPGGYDSPLHF. The CDR3 nucleotides are TGTGCCAGCAGCCCCCCCGGGGGGTACGATTCACCCCTCCACTTT. The full variable domain, completed using reference TRBV5-5 and TRBJ1-6, is DAGVTQSPTHLIKTRGQQVTLRCSPISGHKSVSWYQQVLGQGPQFIFQYYEKEERGRGNFPDRFSARQFPNYSSELNVNALLLGDSALYLCASSPPGGYDSPLHFGNGTRLTVT.

This chain's CDR3 is CASSPGTGGREQYF. The CDR3 nucleotides read TGTGCCAGCAGTCCCGGGACAGGGGGCCGGGAGCAGTACTTC. The V and J genes are TRBV7-9 and TRBJ2-7, with 12 bases fitting TRBD1. J gave up 7 bases and V 6 bases, and 7 bases lay outside the gene matches. The CDR3 spans 14 residues. Germline CDR1 and CDR2: SEHNR and FQNEAQ (reference sequence).

The V and J genes are TRBV18 and TRBJ2-5; 8 bases fit TRBD1. This CDR3 spans 13 amino acids. J gave up 2 bases and V 6 bases, and 2 bases lay outside the gene matches. Germline lookup yields CDR1 KGHSH and CDR2 LQKENI. The CDR3: CASSQGAQETQYF. DNA of the CDR3: TGTGCCAGCTCGCAGGGGGCTCAAGAGACCCAGTACTTC.

The chain uses TRBV27 and TRBJ1-1; 8 bases are shared with TRBD1. This CDR3 region has 13 residues. The trim removed 6 bases at V and 11 bases at J, leaving 11 bases unmatched. Germline V gives CDR1 MNHEY, CDR2 SMNVEV (reference sequence). The CDR3 spells CASRGTGNRKAFF. CDR3 sequence (DNA): TGTGCCAGCAGGGGGACAGGTAACCGTAAGGCTTTCTTT.